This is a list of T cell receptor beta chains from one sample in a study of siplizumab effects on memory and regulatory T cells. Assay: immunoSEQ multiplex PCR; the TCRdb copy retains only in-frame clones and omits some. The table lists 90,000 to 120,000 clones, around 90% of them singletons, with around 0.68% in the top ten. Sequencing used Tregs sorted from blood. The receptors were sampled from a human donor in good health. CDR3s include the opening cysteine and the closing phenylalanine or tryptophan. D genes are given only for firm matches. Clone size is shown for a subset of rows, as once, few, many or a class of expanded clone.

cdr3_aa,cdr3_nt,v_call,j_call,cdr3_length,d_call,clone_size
CARANEGEAFF,TGTGCCAGGGCTAACGAAGGGGAAGCTTTCTTT,TRBV21-1,TRBJ1-1,11,-,-
CASSVGSPAATSSGNTIYF,TGTGCCAGCAGCGTAGGATCCCCGGCAGCTACGAGCTCTGGAAACACCATATATTTT,TRBV9,TRBJ1-3,19,-,-
CASSLVTTQETQYF,TGCGCCAGCAGCTTGGTTACTACCCAAGAGACCCAGTACTTC,TRBV5-1,TRBJ2-5,14,-,-
CASSIPYEQYF,TGTGCCAGCAGTATACCATACGAGCAGTACTTC,TRBV28,TRBJ2-7,11,-,-
CASRSLGNTGELFF,TGTGCCAGCAGATCCCTAGGGAACACCGGGGAGCTGTTTTTT,TRBV6-5,TRBJ2-2,14,-,-
CASSMPHTEAFF,TGTGCCAGTAGTATGCCACACACTGAAGCTTTCTTT,TRBV19,TRBJ1-1,12,-,-
CASSPGLAGGGGYAELFF,TGCGCCAGCAGCCCCGGACTAGCGGGAGGTGGGGGCTATGCGGAGCTGTTTTTT,TRBV4-1,TRBJ2-2,18,TRBD2,-
CASSPGQGLTDTQYF,TGTGCCAGCAGCCCGGGACAGGGACTCACAGATACGCAGTATTTT,TRBV7-6,TRBJ2-3,15,TRBD1,-
CASSPDRRYEQYF,TGTGCCAGCAGCCCTGACAGAAGGTACGAGCAGTACTTC,TRBV6-1,TRBJ2-7,13,-,once
CASSSKILAEETQYF,TGCGCCAGCAGCTCAAAGATACTAGCGGAAGAGACCCAGTACTTC,TRBV5-1,TRBJ2-5,15,TRBD2,-
CASLTTASFGYTF,TGTGCCAGCCTCACGACAGCAAGCTTTGGCTACACCTTC,TRBV28,TRBJ1-2,13,-,-
CASSISRGYEQYF,TGTGCCAGTAGTATTTCCCGGGGCTACGAGCAGTACTTC,TRBV19,TRBJ2-7,13,-,-